Here is one T cell receptor (beta chain) with its context. This record comes from a study of blood T cell repertoires in COVID-19. About the study: The study drew acute and convalescent COVID-19 samples from the United States, Italy and Spain.

V dropped 6 bases and J dropped 5 bases, with 14 bases sitting between them. Germline V CDR1 and CDR2: SGDLS, YYNGEE. The CDR3 runs to 13 residues. Ages ranged from about 18 to 90 years, with residence in around 24 US areas. Participant reports of clinical history set cohort assignment. The assay was immunoSEQ multiplex PCR, and TCRdb's table has in-frame clones only and misses some. The profile shows about 210,000 clones, more than 80% of them singletons. The genes are TRBV9 and TRBJ1-2; TRBD1 is a possible D gene (6 bases). The clonotype was recovered from a man younger than 45 who had recovered from COVID-19. Input material: PBMCs or T cells enriched from blood (not recorded which). The CDR3, as DNA: TGTGCCAGCACCCCTTCGCAGGGGTATGGCTACACCTTC. Protein product: CASTPSQGYGYTF.